Here is one T cell receptor beta chain with its context. The source of the sample is a study of blood T cell repertoires in COVID-19. Overall study: Whether acute or convalescent, the COVID-19 samples came from the United States, Italy and Spain. PBMCs, B-cell-depleted T cells, or T cells provided the cDNA or gDNA that made up the material.

The authors' processing: Estimated nucleated cell counts came from reference gene primer amplification. The method was immunoSEQ multiplex PCR; TCRdb's version includes in-frame clones alone and lacks a portion of them. The DNA gave D and trimming, while V, J and clone size come from that table. The profile shows about 370,000 clones, more than 70% of them singletons. The V gene end was trimmed by 4 bases and the J gene end by 7 bases; junction bases not matched to a gene: 15. This CDR3 has 16 residues. Germline-derived CDR1 and CDR2 are SGHDT and YYEEEE. The chain joins TRBV5-6 to TRBJ2-7, with 9 bases fitting TRBD2. Sequences were obtained from peripheral blood. This TCR came from a woman in her 30s with COVID-19, enrolled during active disease. This CDR3 is CASSAGRASGVGEQYF. CDR3 coding DNA: TGTGCCAGCAGCGCGGGGCGGGCTAGCGGGGTTGGAGAGCAGTACTTC.